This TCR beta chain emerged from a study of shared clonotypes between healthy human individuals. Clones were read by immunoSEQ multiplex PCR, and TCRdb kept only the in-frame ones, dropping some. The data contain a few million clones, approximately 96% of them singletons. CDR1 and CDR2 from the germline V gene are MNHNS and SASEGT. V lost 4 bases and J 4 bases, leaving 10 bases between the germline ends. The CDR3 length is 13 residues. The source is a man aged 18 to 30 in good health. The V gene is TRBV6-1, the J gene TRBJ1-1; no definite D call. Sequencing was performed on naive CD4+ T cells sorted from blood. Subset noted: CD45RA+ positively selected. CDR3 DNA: TGTGCCAGCAGTGGCCCGGGCGTCACTGAAGCTTTCTTT. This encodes CASSGPGVTEAFF.